Following are 18 T cell receptor beta chains from one sample sequenced in a study of blood T cell repertoires in COVID-19. Libraries were prepared by immunoSEQ multiplex PCR; TCRdb keeps only in-frame clonotypes and omits some of them. The sample has approximately 28,000 clones, roughly 78% seen once; the top ten hold under 25%. Sequencing was performed on peripheral blood. These receptors originate from a boy younger than 10 with active or convalescent COVID-19.

V and J are TRBV19 and TRBJ1-5, with 9 bases that match TRBD1. The CDR3 length is 15 residues. Losses at the gene ends were 5 bases for V and 5 bases for J; bases not matched to a gene: 7. In germline, CDR1 is LNHDA, CDR2 SQIVND (reference sequence). The CDR3 bases are TGTGCCAGTAGTCCCCTGGACAGGGGAGATCAGCCCCAGCATTTT. Translating gives CASSPLDRGDQPQHF. The full variable domain, rest sourced from reference TRBV19 and TRBJ1-5, is DGGITQSPKYLFRKEGQNVTLSCEQNLNHDAMYWYRQDPGQGLRLIYYSQIVNDFQKGDIAEGYSVSREKKESFPLTVTSAQKNPTAFYLCASSPLDRGDQPQHFGDGTRLSIL.

The genes are TRBV4-1 and TRBJ1-1; a possible D gene is TRBD1 (5 bases). Per germline, CDR1 MGHRA and CDR2 YSYEKL. V gave up 1 base and J gave up 6 bases, with 18 bases separating them. This CDR3 spans 16 amino acids. For the CDR3, the DNA is TGCGCCAGCAGCCAAGGTCTTTTCAGGGAAGGGGCTGAAGCTTTCTTT. Amino acid sequence: CASSQGLFREGAEAFF.

This clone was recorded a few times. The chain links TRBV28 to TRBJ2-5, with 8 bases aligning to TRBD1. The CDR3 consists of 13 residues. CDR1 and CDR2 (germline): MDHEN, SYDVKM. Unmatched junction bases numbered 5, after V lost 5 bases and J lost 6 bases. CDR3 protein: CASSGQGSKTQYF. For the CDR3, the DNA is TGTGCCAGCAGTGGACAGGGTTCGAAGACCCAGTACTTC.

This clone was recorded only once. This chain joins TRBV6-6 and TRBJ2-7, with D uncertain. Trimming removed 2 bases at V and 1 base at J, with 6 bases between. The CDR3 extends over 13 amino acids. Germline V gene sequence: CDR1 MNHNY, CDR2 SVGAGI (reference sequence). CDR3 residues: CASSYGNSYEQYF. The CDR3 DNA reads TGTGCCAGCAGTTACGGCAATTCCTACGAGCAGTACTTC.

This clone came up a few times. This CDR3 is CASLSRTGASYEQYF. The CDR3 DNA is TGTGCCAGCCTTTCCCGGACAGGGGCCTCCTACGAGCAGTACTTC. This chain connects TRBV27 to TRBJ2-7, with 9 bases that match TRBD1. After removal of 8 bases from V and 0 bases from J, the junction contained 8 bases not matched to a gene. The CDR3 loop spans 15 amino acids. Germline V gene data show CDR1 as MNHEY and CDR2 as SMNVEV (reference sequence).

V usage is TRBV2 and J usage is TRBJ2-3; D is unclear. The length of the CDR3 is 13 residues. The V end was cut by 4 bases, the J end by 1 base, with 6 bases between. Germline loops: CDR1 SNHLY, CDR2 FYNNEI. The CDR3 protein is CASSAVGTDTQYF. CDR3 coding DNA: TGTGCCAGCAGTGCGGTGGGCACAGATACGCAGTATTTT.

The CDR3 sequence is CASGLRIAGVTGELFF. Written as DNA, the CDR3 is TGTGCTAGTGGTTTGCGAATAGCGGGAGTTACCGGGGAGCTGTTTTTT. The genes are TRBV12-5 and TRBJ2-2, with TRBD2 matching 9 bases. The V and J ends lost 2 bases and 5 bases, in that order; junction bases with no gene match: 6. Germline CDR1 and CDR2: LGHNT and FRNRAP. The CDR3 totals 16 residues.

The chain joins TRBV6-2 or TRBV6-3 to TRBJ2-7; 7 bases are shared with TRBD2. Germline loops: CDR1 MNHEY, CDR2 SVGEGT. The CDR3 is made up of 16 amino acids. V shed 2 bases, J shed 4 bases, and the junction held 11 bases outside the gene matches. The CDR3 reads CASSYRGEGRAYEQYF. The CDR3 nucleotides are TGTGCCAGCAGTTACCGGGGGGAGGGCCGGGCTTACGAGCAGTACTTC.

The chain combines TRBV5-1 with TRBJ2-5, with 7 bases matching TRBD1. V shed 3 bases and J 4 bases; nucleotides not matched to a gene: 3. This CDR3 contains 13 residues. The germline V gene encodes CDR1 SGHRS and CDR2 YFSETQ. DNA for the CDR3: TGCGCCAGCAGCTCGACAGGGACAGAGACCCAGTACTTC. Its translation: CASSSTGTETQYF.

There are a few counts of this clone. The V gene is TRBV5-1, the J gene TRBJ2-1; 8 bases match TRBD2. The V segment lost 2 bases and the J segment 8 bases; nucleotides outside the gene matches: 9. In germline, CDR1 is SGHRS, CDR2 YFSETQ. This CDR3 has 15 amino acids. CDR3: CASSLGTSLSDEQFF. As DNA, the CDR3 is TGCGCCAGCAGCTTAGGGACTAGTTTATCGGATGAGCAGTTCTTC. Filled out from reference TRBV5-1 and TRBJ2-1, the complete variable domain reads KAGVTQTPRYLIKTRGQQVTLSCSPISGHRSVSWYQQTPGQGLQFLFEYFSETQRNKGNFPGRFSGRQFSNSRSEMNVSTLELGDSALYLCASSLGTSLSDEQFFGPGTRLTVL.

The V and J genes are TRBV29-1 and TRBJ2-1; possibly TRBD2 for D (5 bases). This CDR3 region has 12 residues. Per germline, CDR1 SQVTM and CDR2 ANQGSEA. V lost 6 bases and J 1 base, leaving 7 bases between the germline ends. CDR3 coding DNA: TGCAGCGTCCAGCGGTCCTACAATGAGCAGTTCTTC. Encoded protein: CSVQRSYNEQFF.

The chain links TRBV28 to TRBJ1-2; 9 bases agree with TRBD1. V trimming: 5 bases; J trimming: 5 bases; junction bases outside the gene matches: 12. The V gene's germline CDR1 is MDHEN and CDR2 SYDVKM. This CDR3 is 16 amino acids long. The CDR3 spells CASSVPVGTGLYGYTF. For the CDR3, the DNA is TGTGCCAGCAGTGTCCCTGTAGGGACAGGGCTTTATGGCTACACCTTC.

This clone was seen a few times. J is TRBJ2-2 and V is TRBV27, with 12 bases identical to TRBD2. The CDR3 runs 17 residues. Germline V gene sequence: CDR1 MNHEY, CDR2 SMNVEV (reference sequence). Trimming took 5 bases from V and 5 from J; bases not matched to a gene: 9. CDR3 in DNA: TGTGCCAGCAGTCGACGGCTAGCGGGGGGGTTAACCGGGGAGCTGTTTTTT. Its protein is CASSRRLAGGLTGELFF.

The chain couples TRBV12-3 or TRBV12-4 to TRBJ2-7; 9 nucleotides align to TRBD2. This CDR3 is built from 13 residues. J was trimmed by 7 bases and V by 6 bases; bases with no gene match: 7. The CDR3 protein is CASSLSGGREQYF. The CDR3 region has the DNA TGTGCCAGCAGCCTAAGCGGGGGGCGTGAGCAGTACTTC.

This clone was observed a few times. The gene calls are TRBV15 and TRBJ2-2; a weak D match, TRBD1 (6 bases). This CDR3 spans 16 amino acids. The germline V gene encodes CDR1 LNHNV and CDR2 YYDKDF (reference sequence). The V and J ends lost 6 bases and 1 base respectively, with 15 bases between them. The CDR3, as DNA: TGTGCCACCAGTGGGGGCGGACGGATGAACACCGGGGAGCTGTTTTTT. This gives the protein CATSGGGRMNTGELFF.

This chain links TRBV18 with TRBJ1-5; no definite D call. Germline V gives CDR1 KGHSH, CDR2 LQKENI. V was shortened by 5 bases and J by 4 bases, with 12 bases between the two germline ends. This CDR3 spans 14 amino acids. CDR3 residues: CASSAWTGNQPQHF. The CDR3 DNA reads as TGTGCCAGCTCAGCGTGGACGGGGAATCAGCCCCAGCATTTT.

The J gene is TRBJ1-1, the V gene TRBV7-9; TRBD1 might be the D (6 bases). Germline lookup yields CDR1 SEHNR and CDR2 FQNEAQ (reference sequence). The CDR3 has 14 residues. The V end was cut by 5 bases, the J end by 0 bases, with 10 bases between. CDR3 nucleotide sequence: TGTGCCAGCAGCCGTGGACAGATGAACACTGAAGCTTTCTTT. Translation: CASSRGQMNTEAFF.

V usage is TRBV5-1 and J usage is TRBJ2-3; 11 positions match TRBD2. The CDR3 extends over 13 amino acids. V was clipped by 4 bases and J by 14 bases; unmatched bases: 9. Germline CDR1 SGHRS, CDR2 YFSETQ. For the CDR3, the DNA is TGCGCCAGCAGCGTGGGGACTAGCGGCCCTGGGTATTTT. Translation: CASSVGTSGPGYF.